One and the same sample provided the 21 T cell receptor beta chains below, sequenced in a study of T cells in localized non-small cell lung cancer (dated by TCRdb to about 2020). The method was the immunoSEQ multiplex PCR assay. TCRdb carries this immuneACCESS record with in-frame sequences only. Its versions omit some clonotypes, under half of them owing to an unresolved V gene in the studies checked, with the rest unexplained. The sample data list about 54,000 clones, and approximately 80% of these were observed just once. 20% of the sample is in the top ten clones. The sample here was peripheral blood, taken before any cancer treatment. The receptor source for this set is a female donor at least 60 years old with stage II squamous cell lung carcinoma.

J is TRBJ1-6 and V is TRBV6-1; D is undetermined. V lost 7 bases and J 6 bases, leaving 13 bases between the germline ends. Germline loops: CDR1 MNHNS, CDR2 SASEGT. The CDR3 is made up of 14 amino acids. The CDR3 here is CASIRQNLNSPLHF. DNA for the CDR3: TGTGCCAGCATTCGGCAGAACCTTAATTCACCCCTCCACTTT.

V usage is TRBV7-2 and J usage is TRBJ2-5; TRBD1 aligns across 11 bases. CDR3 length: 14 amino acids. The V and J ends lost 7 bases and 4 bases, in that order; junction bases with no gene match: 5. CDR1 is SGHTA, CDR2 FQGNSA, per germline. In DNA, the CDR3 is TGTGCCAGCATACCGGGACAGGGGGGAGAGACCCAGTACTTC. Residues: CASIPGQGGETQYF.

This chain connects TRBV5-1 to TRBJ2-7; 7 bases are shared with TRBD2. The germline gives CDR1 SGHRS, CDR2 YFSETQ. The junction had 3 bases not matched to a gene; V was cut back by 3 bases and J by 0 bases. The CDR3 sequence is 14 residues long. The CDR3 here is CASSSAGTSYEQYF. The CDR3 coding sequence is TGCGCCAGCAGCTCAGCGGGGACCTCCTACGAGCAGTACTTC.

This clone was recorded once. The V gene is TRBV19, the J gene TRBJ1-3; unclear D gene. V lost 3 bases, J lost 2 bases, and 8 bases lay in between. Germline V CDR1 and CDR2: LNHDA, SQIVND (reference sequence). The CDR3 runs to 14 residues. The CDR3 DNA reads TGTGCCAGTAGTATCGTTACCGCTGGAAACACCATATATTTT. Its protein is CASSIVTAGNTIYF.

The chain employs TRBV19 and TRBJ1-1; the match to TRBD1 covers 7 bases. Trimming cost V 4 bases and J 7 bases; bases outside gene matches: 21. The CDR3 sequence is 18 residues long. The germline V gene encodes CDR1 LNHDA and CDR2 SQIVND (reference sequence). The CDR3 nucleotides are TGTGCCAGTAGTACCCACGACAGGGTGTGGGGTGGGGGCAGTGAAGCTTTCTTT. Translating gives CASSTHDRVWGGGSEAFF.

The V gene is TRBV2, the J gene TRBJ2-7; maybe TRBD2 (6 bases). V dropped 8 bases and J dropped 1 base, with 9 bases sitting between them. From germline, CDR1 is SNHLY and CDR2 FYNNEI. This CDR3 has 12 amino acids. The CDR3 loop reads CASQGGSYEQYF. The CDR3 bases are TGTGCCAGCCAGGGAGGTTCCTACGAGCAGTACTTC. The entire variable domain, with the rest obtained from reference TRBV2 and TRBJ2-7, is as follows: EPEVTQTPSHQVTQMGQEVILRCVPISNHLYFYWYRQILGQKVEFLVSFYNNEISEKSEIFDDQFSVERPDGSNFTLKIRSTKLEDSAMYFCASQGGSYEQYFGPGTRLTVT.

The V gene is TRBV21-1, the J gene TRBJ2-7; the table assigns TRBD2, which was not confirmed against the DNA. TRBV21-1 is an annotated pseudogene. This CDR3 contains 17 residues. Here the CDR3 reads CASSKEGGLEVSYEQYF. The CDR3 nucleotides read TGTGCCAGCAGCAAAGAGGGCGGCCTGGAGGTGTCCTACGAGCAGTACTTC.

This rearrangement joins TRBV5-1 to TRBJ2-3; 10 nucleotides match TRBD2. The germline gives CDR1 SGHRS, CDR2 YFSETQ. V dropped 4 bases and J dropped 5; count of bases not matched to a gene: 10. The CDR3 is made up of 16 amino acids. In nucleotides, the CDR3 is TGCGCCAGCAGCCCGGGGCCTAGCGGGGGAGGAGATACGCAGTATTTT. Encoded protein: CASSPGPSGGGDTQYF.

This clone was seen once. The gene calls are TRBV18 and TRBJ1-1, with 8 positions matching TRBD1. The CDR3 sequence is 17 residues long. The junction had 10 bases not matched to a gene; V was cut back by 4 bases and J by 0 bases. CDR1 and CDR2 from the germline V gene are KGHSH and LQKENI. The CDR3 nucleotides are TGTGCCAGCTCACGTGACAGGGGAGGGAGTATGAACACTGAAGCTTTCTTT. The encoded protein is CASSRDRGGSMNTEAFF.

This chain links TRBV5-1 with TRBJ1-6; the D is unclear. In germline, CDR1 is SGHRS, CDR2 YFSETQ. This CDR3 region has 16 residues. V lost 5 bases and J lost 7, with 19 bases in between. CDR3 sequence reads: CASSSGQGFGNSPLHF. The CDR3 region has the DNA TGCGCCAGCAGTTCGGGTCAAGGGTTCGGAAATTCACCCCTCCACTTT.

CDR3 sequence reads: CAWSRDRVPSGANVLTF. The CDR3 DNA sequence: TGTGCCTGGAGCCGGGACAGAGTACCCTCTGGGGCCAACGTCCTGACTTTC. The genes are TRBV30 and TRBJ2-6; TRBD1 agrees at 7 bases. J gave up 0 bases and V 3 bases, and 8 bases lay outside the gene matches. The CDR3 totals 17 residues. CDR1 GTSNPN and CDR2 SVGIG come from the germline V gene (reference sequence).

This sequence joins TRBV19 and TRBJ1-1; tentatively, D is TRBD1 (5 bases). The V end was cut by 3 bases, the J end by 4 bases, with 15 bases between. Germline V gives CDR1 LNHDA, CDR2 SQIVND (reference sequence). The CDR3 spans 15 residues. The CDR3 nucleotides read TGTGCCAGTAGTATGGTCGGGGGTAAAATCACTGAAGCTTTCTTT. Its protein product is CASSMVGGKITEAFF.

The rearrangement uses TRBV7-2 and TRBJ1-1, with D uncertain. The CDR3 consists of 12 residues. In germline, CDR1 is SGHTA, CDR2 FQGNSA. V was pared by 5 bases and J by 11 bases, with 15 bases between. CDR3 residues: CASSPRPLRAFF. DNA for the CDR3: TGTGCCAGCAGCCCCCGACCCTTACGGGCTTTCTTT.

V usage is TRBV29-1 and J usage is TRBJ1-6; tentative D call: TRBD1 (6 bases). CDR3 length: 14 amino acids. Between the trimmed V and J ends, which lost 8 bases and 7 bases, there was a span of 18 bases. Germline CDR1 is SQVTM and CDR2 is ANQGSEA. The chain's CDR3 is CSPQGGGENSPLHF. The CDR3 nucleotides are TGCAGCCCCCAAGGGGGGGGCGAGAATTCACCCCTCCACTTT. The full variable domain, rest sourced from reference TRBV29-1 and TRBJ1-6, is SAVISQKPSRDICQRGTSLTIQCQVDSQVTMMFWYRQQPGQSLTLIATANQGSEATYESGFVIDKFPISRPNLTFSTLTVSNMSPEDSSIYLCSPQGGGENSPLHFGNGTRLTVT.

The DNA of the CDR3 is TGCGCCAGCAGCCGGGACAGGGGTCCACGGGGGGATGGCTACACCTTC. It specifies CASSRDRGPRGDGYTF. The chain has TRBV5-1 and TRBJ1-2, with 10 bases aligning to TRBD1. CDR1 and CDR2 from the germline V gene are SGHRS and YFSETQ. The V segment lost 4 bases and the J segment 6 bases; nucleotides outside the gene matches: 12. The CDR3 extends over 16 amino acids. Looking up the rest from reference TRBV5-1 and TRBJ1-2 gives the full variable domain: KAGVTQTPRYLIKTRGQQVTLSCSPISGHRSVSWYQQTPGQGLQFLFEYFSETQRNKGNFPGRFSGRQFSNSRSEMNVSTLELGDSALYLCASSRDRGPRGDGYTFGSGTRLTVV.

In nucleotides, the CDR3 is TGTGCCAGCAGCCTGTCTAGCGGGGGCCACAATGAGCAGTTCTTC. This sequence encodes CASSLSSGGHNEQFF. The chain couples TRBV6-5 to TRBJ2-1, with 10 bases identical to TRBD2. Trimming removed 6 bases from V and 5 bases from J; junction bases left unmatched: 7. Germline V gives CDR1 MNHEY, CDR2 SVGAGI. This CDR3 spans 15 amino acids.

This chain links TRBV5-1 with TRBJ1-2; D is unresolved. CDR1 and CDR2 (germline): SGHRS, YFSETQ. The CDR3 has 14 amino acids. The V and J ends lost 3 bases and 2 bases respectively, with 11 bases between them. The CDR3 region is CASSSQDGNYGYTF. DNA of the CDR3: TGCGCCAGCAGCTCGCAGGATGGAAACTATGGCTACACCTTC.

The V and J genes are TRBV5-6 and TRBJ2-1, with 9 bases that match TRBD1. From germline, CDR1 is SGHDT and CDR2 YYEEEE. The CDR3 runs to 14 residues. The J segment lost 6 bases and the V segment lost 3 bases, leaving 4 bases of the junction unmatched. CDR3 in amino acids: CASSWGTGRNEQFF. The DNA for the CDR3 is TGTGCCAGCAGCTGGGGGACAGGGCGCAATGAGCAGTTCTTC. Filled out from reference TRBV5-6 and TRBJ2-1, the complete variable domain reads DAGVTQSPTHLIKTRGQQVTLRCSPKSGHDTVSWYQQALGQGPQFIFQYYEEEERQRGNFPDRFSGHQFPNYSSELNVNALLLGDSALYLCASSWGTGRNEQFFGPGTRLTVL.

DNA of the CDR3: TGTGCCAGCAGTAGCGGGGGTCGAAAAGAGACCCAGTACTTC. It translates to CASSSGGRKETQYF. The chain carries TRBV5-6 and TRBJ2-5; TRBD2 aligns across 9 bases. From germline, CDR1 is SGHDT and CDR2 YYEEEE. The CDR3 consists of 14 residues. V lost 5 bases to trimming and J lost 3 bases; unmatched junction nucleotides: 5.

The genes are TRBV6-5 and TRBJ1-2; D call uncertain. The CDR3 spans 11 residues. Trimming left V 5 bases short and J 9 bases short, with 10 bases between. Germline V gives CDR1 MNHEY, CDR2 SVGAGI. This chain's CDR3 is CASSEWTRYTF. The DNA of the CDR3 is TGTGCCAGCAGTGAGTGGACGCGCTACACCTTC.

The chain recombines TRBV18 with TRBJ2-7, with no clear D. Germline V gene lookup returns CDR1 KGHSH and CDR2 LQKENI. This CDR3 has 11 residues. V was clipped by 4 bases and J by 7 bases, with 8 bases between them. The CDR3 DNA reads TGTGCCAGCTCACAAACCCTTGAGCAGTACTTC. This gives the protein CASSQTLEQYF.